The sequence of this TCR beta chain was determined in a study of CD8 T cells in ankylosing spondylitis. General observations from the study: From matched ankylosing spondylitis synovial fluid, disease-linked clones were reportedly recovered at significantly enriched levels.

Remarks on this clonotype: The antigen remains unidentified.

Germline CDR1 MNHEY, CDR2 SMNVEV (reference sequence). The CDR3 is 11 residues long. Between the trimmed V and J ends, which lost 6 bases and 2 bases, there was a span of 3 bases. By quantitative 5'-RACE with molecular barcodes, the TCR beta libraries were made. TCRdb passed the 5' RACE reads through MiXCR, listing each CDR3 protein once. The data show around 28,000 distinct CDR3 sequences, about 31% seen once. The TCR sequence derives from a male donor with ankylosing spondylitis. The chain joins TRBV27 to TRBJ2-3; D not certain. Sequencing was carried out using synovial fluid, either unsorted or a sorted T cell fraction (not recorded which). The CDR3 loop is CASSITDTQYF. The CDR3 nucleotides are TGTGCCAGCAGCATCACAGATACGCAGTATTTT.